This TCR beta chain came from a study of blood T cell repertoires in COVID-19. Study-wide background: Samples representing acute and convalescent COVID-19 were sourced from the United States, Italy and Spain.

CDR3 length: 18 amino acids. Unmatched junction bases numbered 9, after V lost 3 bases and J lost 5 bases. The V gene's germline CDR1 is MGHRA and CDR2 YSYEKL. The protocol was immunoSEQ multiplex PCR, while the TCRdb copy is restricted to in-frame clones and leaves out a portion. The data show approximately 230,000 clones, roughly 80% seen once. The sequenced material came from peripheral blood. The V gene is TRBV4-1, the J gene TRBJ2-2; 13 nucleotides match TRBD2. This clonotype was obtained from an elderly man with acute or convalescent COVID-19. For the CDR3, the DNA is TGCGCCAGCAGCCAGGGGCGCTGGACTAGCGGGGGAACCGGGGAGCTGTTTTTT. It is translated as CASSQGRWTSGGTGELFF.